The next 24 T cell receptor beta chains were all read from a single sample in a study of PD-1 blockade in classical Hodgkin lymphoma. Time point noted: newly diagnosed, previously untreated cHL patient sample. CD8+ T cell isolation from thawed PBMCs was performed by magnetic negative selection. The protocol was immunoSEQ multiplex PCR, while the TCRdb copy is restricted to in-frame clones and leaves out a portion. This table holds 12,000 to 15,000 clones, approximately 91% found once. Sequenced input: CD8+ T cells from blood. All receptors derive from a human donor with classical Hodgkin lymphoma.

The genes are TRBV4-1 and TRBJ2-1; 11 bases are shared with TRBD2. Germline V gene lookup returns CDR1 MGHRA and CDR2 YSYEKL. Trimming took 4 bases from V and 0 from J; bases not matched to a gene: 11. The CDR3 has 19 residues. In DNA form, the CDR3 reads TGCGCCAGCAGCCCCAAATGGGGACTAGCGGCCATCTCCTACAATGAGCAGTTCTTC. It specifies CASSPKWGLAAISYNEQFF.

The chain recombines TRBV4-1 with TRBJ2-5; 9 positions agree with TRBD1. Losses at the gene ends were 4 bases for V and 3 bases for J; bases not matched to a gene: 3. Germline CDR1 reads MGHRA; CDR2 reads YSYEKL. The CDR3 has 14 residues. CDR3 sequence reads: CASSLWTGEETQYF. CDR3 sequence (DNA): TGCGCCAGCAGCCTCTGGACAGGGGAAGAGACCCAGTACTTC.

A single count supports this clone. DNA for the CDR3: TGTGCCAGCAGTCCGACAGGGCTCTACGAGCAGTACTTC. Amino acids: CASSPTGLYEQYF. The chain has TRBV2 and TRBJ2-7; 7 bases align to TRBD1. The CDR3 runs to 13 residues. The germline CDR1 and CDR2 sequences are SNHLY and FYNNEI. V shed 5 bases and J 3 bases; nucleotides not matched to a gene: 4. Full variable domain (missing parts from reference TRBV2 and TRBJ2-7): EPEVTQTPSHQVTQMGQEVILRCVPISNHLYFYWYRQILGQKVEFLVSFYNNEISEKSEIFDDQFSVERPDGSNFTLKIRSTKLEDSAMYFCASSPTGLYEQYFGPGTRLTVT.

The chain recombines TRBV5-1 with TRBJ2-2; possible D gene TRBD2, 6 bases. CDR3 length: 17 residues. CDR1 and CDR2 from the germline V gene are SGHRS and YFSETQ. The V and J ends lost 0 bases and 0 bases respectively, with 12 bases between them. The CDR3 reads CASSLDGRGANTGELFF. The DNA for the CDR3 is TGCGCCAGCAGCTTGGATGGCCGCGGGGCGAACACCGGGGAGCTGTTTTTT.

The chain joins TRBV27 to TRBJ2-1; D might be TRBD1 (5 bases). The CDR3 covers 14 residues. V was shortened by 5 bases and J by 5 bases, with 13 bases between the two germline ends. Germline-derived CDR1 and CDR2 are MNHEY and SMNVEV (reference sequence). CDR3 amino acids: CASSPPGSHNEQFF. As DNA, the CDR3 is TGTGCCAGCAGTCCTCCAGGGTCCCACAATGAGCAGTTCTTC.

This chain links TRBV11-2 with TRBJ2-7, with 7 bases lining up with TRBD2. The J segment lost 2 bases and the V segment lost 10 bases, leaving 5 bases of the junction unmatched. Germline loops: CDR1 SGHAT, CDR2 FQNNGV. The CDR3 spans 12 residues. The CDR3 region is CATRGGAYEQYF. For the CDR3, the DNA is TGTGCCACCCGGGGAGGGGCCTACGAGCAGTACTTC.

The chain has TRBV7-9 and TRBJ1-1; 8 bases fit TRBD1. The CDR3 is 15 amino acids. J gave up 1 base and V 5 bases, and 6 bases lay outside the gene matches. Germline CDR1 is SEHNR and CDR2 is FQNEAQ (reference sequence). The CDR3: CASSPTDRENTEAFF. The CDR3 nucleotides read TGTGCCAGCAGCCCAACGGACAGGGAGAACACTGAAGCTTTCTTT.

The rearrangement uses TRBV27 and TRBJ2-7; D is unclear. This CDR3 has 15 residues. The germline V gene encodes CDR1 MNHEY and CDR2 SMNVEV (reference sequence). Trimming left V 4 bases short and J 3 bases short, with 16 bases between. This CDR3 is CASSSYSTPYYEQYF. CDR3 nucleotides: TGTGCCAGCAGTTCCTACTCGACCCCCTACTACGAGCAGTACTTC.

In its sample, this clone was seen a few times. The chain uses TRBV7-9 and TRBJ1-1, with D hard to call. The germline V gene has CDR1 SEHNR and CDR2 FQNEAQ (reference sequence). This CDR3 is built from 13 residues. With 3 bases removed from V and 6 bases from J, the gap between germline ends came to 11 bases. CDR3: CASSFPAHPEAFF. The CDR3 region has the DNA TGTGCCAGCAGCTTCCCGGCCCACCCTGAAGCTTTCTTT.

The chain links TRBV11-3 to TRBJ2-5, with 8 bases lining up with TRBD1. CDR1 and CDR2 (germline): SGHNT, YENEEA. There are 15 residues in the CDR3. The V and J ends lost 5 bases and 5 bases, in that order; junction bases with no gene match: 10. The CDR3 DNA reads as TGTGCCAGCAGCCCCTGGACAGGACAGGGCGAGACCCAGTACTTC. Its translation is CASSPWTGQGETQYF.

This chain connects TRBV27 to TRBJ1-3; 10 bases are a match to TRBD1. The CDR3 extends over 15 amino acids. Germline assignment: CDR1 MNHEY and CDR2 SMNVEV (reference sequence). The J segment lost 0 bases and the V segment lost 4 bases, leaving 0 bases of the junction unmatched. The CDR3 region has the DNA TGTGCCAGCAGTTGGACAGGGGGCTCTGGAAACACCATATATTTT. This sequence encodes CASSWTGGSGNTIYF.

The V call is TRBV10-3, the J call TRBJ1-4; 11 bases fit TRBD1. CDR1 and CDR2 from the germline V gene are ENHRY and SYGVKD. The CDR3 extends over 18 amino acids. With 2 bases clipped from V and 7 bases from J, the junction kept 12 bases outside the gene matches. The CDR3 sequence is CAISEPGTGGPLVEKLFF. Here the CDR3 DNA reads TGTGCCATCAGTGAGCCCGGGACAGGGGGTCCTCTTGTTGAAAAACTGTTTTTT.

The chain uses TRBV29-1 and TRBJ2-3; a possible D gene is TRBD2 (5 bases). The CDR3 has 14 amino acids. Trimming removed 6 bases at V and 2 bases at J, with 15 bases between. The germline V gene encodes CDR1 SQVTM and CDR2 ANQGSEA. CDR3 amino acids: CSVLGRGYTDTQYF. DNA of the CDR3: TGCAGCGTCCTAGGGCGCGGGTACACAGATACGCAGTATTTT.

The chain carries TRBV2 and TRBJ2-7; D unresolved. The CDR3 consists of 11 residues. From germline, CDR1 is SNHLY and CDR2 FYNNEI. The V and J ends lost 7 bases and 4 bases respectively, with 8 bases between them. The CDR3 DNA is TGTGCCAGCACCGCTGGTTACGAGCAGTACTTC. This encodes CASTAGYEQYF.

This sequence joins TRBV6-1 and TRBJ2-1; D is tentatively TRBD1 or TRBD2 (5 bases each). The CDR3 has 15 amino acids. V was clipped by 5 bases and J by 9 bases, with 20 bases between them. CDR1 is MNHNS and CDR2 is SASEGT in the germline V gene. The CDR3 is CASSFLASQGAEQFF. The CDR3, as DNA: TGTGCCAGCAGTTTTTTGGCTAGCCAGGGCGCTGAGCAGTTCTTC.

Only one count was recorded for this clone. This chain connects TRBV6-5 to TRBJ1-1; D might be TRBD1 (6 bases). The germline V and J ends were trimmed by 8 bases and 8 bases, with 15 bases remaining between them. CDR1 and CDR2 from the germline V gene are MNHEY and SVGAGI. CDR3 length equals 12 residues. Here the CDR3 reads CASSWGGREAFF. Written as DNA, the CDR3 is TGTGCCAGCTCCTGGGGGGGGCGCGAAGCTTTCTTT.

This chain joins TRBV5-1 and TRBJ2-1; TRBD1 might be the D (5 bases). Trimming removed 0 bases from V and 4 bases from J, with 11 bases in between. The CDR3 runs 15 residues. Per the germline V gene, CDR1 is SGHRS and CDR2 is YFSETQ. The CDR3 is CASSLVETEYNEQFF. CDR3 DNA sequence: TGCGCCAGCAGCTTGGTTGAGACAGAGTACAATGAGCAGTTCTTC.

This chain connects TRBV28 to TRBJ1-1; D is perhaps TRBD1 (5 bases). Germline V gene lookup returns CDR1 MDHEN and CDR2 SYDVKM. The CDR3 spans 14 residues. V dropped 6 bases and J dropped 5 bases, with 16 bases sitting between them. The CDR3 nucleotides read TGTGCCAGCAGCCCCGGGACTCTAGGGACTGAAGCTTTCTTT. This codes for CASSPGTLGTEAFF. Combining the CDR3 with reference TRBV28 and TRBJ1-1 gives the whole variable domain DVKVTQSSRYLVKRTGEKVFLECVQDMDHENMFWYRQDPGLGLRLIYFSYDVKMKEKGDIPEGYSVSREKKERFSLILESASTNQTSMYLCASSPGTLGTEAFFGQGTRLTVV.

This chain connects TRBV19 to TRBJ2-3; possible D gene TRBD2, 6 bases. Germline V gene sequence: CDR1 LNHDA, CDR2 SQIVND (reference sequence). This CDR3 contains 15 residues. V shed 2 bases and J shed 1 base, with 10 bases lying between them. This CDR3 reads CASSITSRRTDTQYF. CDR3 in DNA: TGTGCCAGTAGTATAACTAGCAGACGCACAGATACGCAGTATTTT.

CDR3 in DNA: TGTGCCAGCAGTCTCACGGGTGAGCAGTACTTC. It specifies CASSLTGEQYF. The chain has TRBV28 and TRBJ2-7; D is ambiguous. This CDR3 region has 11 residues. Between the trimmed V and J ends, which lost 5 bases and 7 bases, there was a span of 9 bases. Germline V gives CDR1 MDHEN, CDR2 SYDVKM.

The chain has TRBV30 and TRBJ1-1; D ambiguous. Trimming pared 0 bases from V and 11 bases from J, leaving 16 bases between. The CDR3 is 13 amino acids. Germline V gene lookup returns CDR1 GTSNPN and CDR2 SVGIG (reference sequence). Written as DNA, the CDR3 is TGTGCCTGGAGTGTTGCTTCGGGGTCCGGGGCTTTCTTT. Translated: CAWSVASGSGAFF.

V is TRBV6-6 and J is TRBJ2-7, with 8 nucleotides matching TRBD2. Per the germline V gene, CDR1 is MNHNY and CDR2 is SVGAGI (reference sequence). CDR3 length: 15 residues. J was trimmed by 6 bases and V by 5 bases; bases with no gene match: 12. This chain's CDR3 is CASSPSERELFEQYV. The CDR3, as DNA: TGTGCCAGCAGTCCCAGCGAGCGGGAGCTTTTCGAGCAGTACGTC.

The rearrangement uses TRBV9 and TRBJ2-5; D gene uncertain. The germline V gene has CDR1 SGDLS and CDR2 YYNGEE. The V gene lost 3 bases and the J gene lost 2 bases, with 14 bases spanning the gap. CDR3 size: 15 residues. Here the CDR3 DNA reads TGTGCCAGCAGCGGAAGACCGGACCATCAAGAGACCCAGTACTTC. This translates into CASSGRPDHQETQYF.

The rearrangement joins TRBV29-1 to TRBJ2-1; D may correspond to TRBD1 or TRBD2 (6 bases each). V was cut by 2 bases and J by 10 bases, with 18 bases left in between. This CDR3 spans 14 amino acids. CDR1 is SQVTM and CDR2 is ANQGSEA in the germline V gene. CDR3 sequence: CSVEKAGQGWEQFF. The CDR3 DNA reads as TGCAGCGTTGAAAAGGCGGGGCAGGGGTGGGAGCAGTTCTTC.